This TCR beta chain comes out of a study of memory CD4+ T cells and cytomegalovirus serostatus. Trimming cost V 10 bases and J 2 bases, with 17 bases left between them. CDR3 length equals 14 residues. CDR1 is MNHNY, CDR2 SVGAGI, per germline (reference sequence). The sort gate was single viable CD3+CD4+CD8-CD45RO+ cells for memory CD4+ T cells. Donors' CMV status reflects serum IgG against pp150, pp28, p38, p52. Method: immunoSEQ multiplex PCR; TCRdb's copy keeps in-frame clones and lacks some. The repertoire holds 45,000 to 65,000 clones, 75% to 85% seen once, with under 0.9% in the top ten. The sample taken for sequencing was memory CD4+ T cells from blood. The receptor's source is an adult in good health and CMV-seronegative. This chain links TRBV6-6 with TRBJ1-1; D is uncertain. The CDR3 spells CATVFQGINTEAFF. The CDR3 DNA reads TGTGCCACCGTATTTCAAGGGATTAACACTGAAGCTTTCTTT.